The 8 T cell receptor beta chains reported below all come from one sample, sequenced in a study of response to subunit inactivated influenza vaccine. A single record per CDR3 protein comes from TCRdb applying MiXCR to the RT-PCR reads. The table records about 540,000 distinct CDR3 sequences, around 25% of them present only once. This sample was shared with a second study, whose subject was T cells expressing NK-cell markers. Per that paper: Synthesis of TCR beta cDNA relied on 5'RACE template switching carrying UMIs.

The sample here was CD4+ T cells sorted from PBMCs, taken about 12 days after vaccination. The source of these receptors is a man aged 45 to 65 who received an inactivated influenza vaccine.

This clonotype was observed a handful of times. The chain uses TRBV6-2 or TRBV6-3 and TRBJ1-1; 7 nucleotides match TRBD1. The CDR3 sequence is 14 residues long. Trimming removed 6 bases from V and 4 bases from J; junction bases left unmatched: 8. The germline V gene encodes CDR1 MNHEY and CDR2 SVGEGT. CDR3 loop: CASRETGLATEAFF. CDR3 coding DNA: TGTGCCAGCAGGGAGACAGGGTTGGCCACTGAAGCTTTCTTT.

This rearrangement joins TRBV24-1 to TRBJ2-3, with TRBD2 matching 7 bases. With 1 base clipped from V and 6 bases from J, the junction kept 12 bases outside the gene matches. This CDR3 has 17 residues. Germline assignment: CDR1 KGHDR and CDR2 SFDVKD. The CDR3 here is CATSDLAASGRMDTQYF. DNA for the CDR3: TGTGCCACCAGTGATTTAGCGGCTAGCGGACGGATGGATACGCAGTATTTT.

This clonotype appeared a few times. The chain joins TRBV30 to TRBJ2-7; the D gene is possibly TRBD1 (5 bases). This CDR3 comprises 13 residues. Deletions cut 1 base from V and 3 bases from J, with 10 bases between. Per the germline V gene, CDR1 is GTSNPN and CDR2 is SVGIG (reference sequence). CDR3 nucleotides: TGTGCCTGGAGTGAGGGGAACATCTACGAGCAGTACTTC. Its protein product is CAWSEGNIYEQYF.

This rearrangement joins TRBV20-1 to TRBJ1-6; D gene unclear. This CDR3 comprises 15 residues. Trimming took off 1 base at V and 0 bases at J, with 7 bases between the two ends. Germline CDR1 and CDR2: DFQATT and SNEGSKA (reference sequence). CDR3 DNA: TGCAGTGCTAGAGTGGGGTACTCCTATAATTCACCCCTCCACTTT. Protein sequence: CSARVGYSYNSPLHF.

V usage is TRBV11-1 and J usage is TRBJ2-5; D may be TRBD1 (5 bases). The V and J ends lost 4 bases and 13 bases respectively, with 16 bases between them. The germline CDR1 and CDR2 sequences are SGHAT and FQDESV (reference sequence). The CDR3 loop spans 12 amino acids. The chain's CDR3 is CASSSDRRGLYF. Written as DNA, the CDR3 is TGTGCCAGCAGCTCGGACCGTAGGGGTTTGTACTTC.

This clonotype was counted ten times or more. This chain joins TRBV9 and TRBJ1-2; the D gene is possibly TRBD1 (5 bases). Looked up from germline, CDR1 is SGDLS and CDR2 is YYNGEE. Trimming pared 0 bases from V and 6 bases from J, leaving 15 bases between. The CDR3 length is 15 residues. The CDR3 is CASSVEGRSLDGYTF. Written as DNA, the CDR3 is TGTGCCAGCAGCGTAGAGGGACGGAGCCTGGATGGCTACACCTTC.

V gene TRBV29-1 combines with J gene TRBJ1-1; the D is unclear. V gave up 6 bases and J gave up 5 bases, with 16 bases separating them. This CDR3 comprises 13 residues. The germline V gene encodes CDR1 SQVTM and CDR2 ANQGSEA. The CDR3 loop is CSVLGGGGTEAFF. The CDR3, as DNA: TGCAGCGTCCTGGGAGGCGGAGGTACTGAAGCTTTCTTT.

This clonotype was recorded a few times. CDR3: CASSFGQGQGYEQYF. The CDR3 DNA sequence: TGTGCCAGCAGTTTTGGACAGGGACAGGGTTACGAGCAGTACTTC. The V gene is TRBV12-3 or TRBV12-4, the J gene TRBJ2-7; 9 bases align to TRBD1. The V segment lost 3 bases and the J segment 4 bases; nucleotides outside the gene matches: 7. This CDR3 spans 15 amino acids.